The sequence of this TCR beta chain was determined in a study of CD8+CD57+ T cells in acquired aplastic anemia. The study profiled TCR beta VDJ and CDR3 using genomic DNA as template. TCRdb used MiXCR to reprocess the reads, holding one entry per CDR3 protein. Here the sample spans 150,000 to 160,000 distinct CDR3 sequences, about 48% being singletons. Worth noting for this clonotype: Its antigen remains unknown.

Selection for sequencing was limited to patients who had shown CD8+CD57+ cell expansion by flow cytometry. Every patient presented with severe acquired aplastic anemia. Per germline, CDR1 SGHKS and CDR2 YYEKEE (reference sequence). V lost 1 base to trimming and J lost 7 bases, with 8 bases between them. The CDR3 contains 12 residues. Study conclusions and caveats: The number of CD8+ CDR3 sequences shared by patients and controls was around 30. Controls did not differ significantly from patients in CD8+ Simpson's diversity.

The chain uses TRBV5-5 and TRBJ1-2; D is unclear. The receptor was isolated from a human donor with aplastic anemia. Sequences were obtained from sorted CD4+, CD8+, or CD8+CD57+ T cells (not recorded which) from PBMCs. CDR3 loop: CASSLRARGYTF. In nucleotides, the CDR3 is TGTGCCAGCAGCTTGAGGGCGCGTGGCTACACCTTC.